The rows below give T cell receptor beta chains drawn from one sample of a study of vaccination effects on CD4 cells after COVID-19. Method: immunoSEQ multiplex PCR; TCRdb's copy keeps in-frame clones and lacks some. The sample gives tens of thousands of clones, approximately 64% of which show up once; 8% to 9% is in the top ten. These receptors are not linked to any known antigen. This specimen was CD4+ T cells from PBMCs cultured with SARS-CoV-2 spike peptides, taken after COVID-19 vaccination. The receptors here all came from a human donor who received a COVID-19 vaccine. The CDR3 runs from the conserved cysteine through the conserved F or W.

18	TRBV7-9	TRBJ1-4	CASSPTHGLGWPNEKLFF
13	TRBV3-1/TRBV3-2	TRBJ1-2	CASSQDGFYGYTF
14	TRBV6-5	TRBJ1-2	CASRYPGAIYGYTF
14	TRBV6-5	TRBJ1-4	CASARGWTNEKLFF
16	TRBV5-5	TRBJ1-3	CASSLGEGSSGNTIYF
13	TRBV6-5	TRBJ1-5	CASGDSAGQPQHF
14	TRBV2	TRBJ1-1	CASNRQGGNTEAFF
16	TRBV7-9	TRBJ1-1	CASSLVGGRLNTEAFF
15	TRBV5-4	TRBJ1-1	CASSGGQNLNTEAFF
15	TRBV23-1	TRBJ1-3	CASSRRGESGNTIYF
16	TRBV9	TRBJ2-3	CASSVLVGVNTDTQYF
19	TRBV7-6	TRBJ2-3	CASSLAKPPAAASTDTQYF
13	TRBV30	TRBJ1-5	CAWSGTLHQPQHF
11	TRBV20-1	TRBJ1-2	CSAREYGSYTF
16	TRBV7-9	TRBJ1-4	CASSLGYGGTGEKLFF
18	TRBV30	TRBJ1-4	CAWSVPIPTGFSGEKLFF
17	TRBV4-1	TRBJ1-1	CASSQVVLLRKGTEAFF
14	TRBV7-8	TRBJ2-7	CASSLVQIDYEQYF
15	TRBV10-3	TRBJ1-3	CAIRKDPPSGNTIYF
13	TRBV29-1	TRBJ1-2	CSVKTRQGLSYTF
14	TRBV5-1	TRBJ2-7	CASSSGTRTGEQYF
14	TRBV18	TRBJ2-3	CASSPEYRTDTQYF
13	TRBV27	TRBJ2-4	CATQGRVGNIQYF
18	TRBV4-2	TRBJ2-7	CASSQGGGASGGSVEQYF
12	TRBV6-5	TRBJ2-7	CATRTGDNEQYF
16	TRBV29-1	TRBJ1-2	CSVESDWAGPHYGYTF
13	TRBV10-3	TRBJ2-7	CAISRDSSYEQYF
16	TRBV19	TRBJ1-5	CASSIDRTGGNQPQHF
15	TRBV18	TRBJ2-3	CASSGMDPLTDTQYF
15	TRBV6-1	TRBJ1-1	CASSEAQTATEKAFF
15	TRBV27	TRBJ2-7	CASRKSGQVTYEQYF
11	TRBV29-1	TRBJ1-2	CSAGTGGGYTF
16	TRBV27	TRBJ2-2	CASSPSRGANTGELFF
17	TRBV18	TRBJ1-5	CASSPLSAEYSNQPQHF
18	TRBV5-4	TRBJ2-2	CASSLAKGSYTNTGELFF
16	TRBV4-2	TRBJ2-7	CASSQDYGGNSYEQYF
13	TRBV24-1	TRBJ2-3	CATSDPRTDTQYF
15	TRBV2	TRBJ2-2	CASSLDAGGGGELFF
14	TRBV11-2	TRBJ1-2	CASSSRTAAYGYTF
14	TRBV7-9	TRBJ1-2	CASSLVPVNYGYTF
13	TRBV12-3/TRBV12-4	TRBJ1-2	CASSRKSNYGYTF
16	TRBV5-1	TRBJ2-2	CASSLTGGGNTGELFF
13	TRBV7-2	TRBJ1-3	CASRIPSGNTIYF
16	TRBV2	TRBJ2-5	CASTPGQGGSQGTQYF
15	TRBV10-3	TRBJ2-1	CAISGQLGTYNEQFF
18	TRBV5-4	TRBJ1-2	CASSLRVGQGLRSYGYTF
19	TRBV12-5	TRBJ2-3	CASGLAARAFRHFSDTQYF
15	TRBV7-2	TRBJ2-7	CASSLMGQGPYEQYF
14	TRBV5-1	TRBJ2-1	CASSLVSRDNEQFF
16	TRBV2	TRBJ2-7	CASRPIRLSDSYEQYF
15	TRBV6-2/TRBV6-3	TRBJ2-1	CASSYPQRGTNEQFF
14	TRBV9	TRBJ2-7	CASSVSHRENEQYF